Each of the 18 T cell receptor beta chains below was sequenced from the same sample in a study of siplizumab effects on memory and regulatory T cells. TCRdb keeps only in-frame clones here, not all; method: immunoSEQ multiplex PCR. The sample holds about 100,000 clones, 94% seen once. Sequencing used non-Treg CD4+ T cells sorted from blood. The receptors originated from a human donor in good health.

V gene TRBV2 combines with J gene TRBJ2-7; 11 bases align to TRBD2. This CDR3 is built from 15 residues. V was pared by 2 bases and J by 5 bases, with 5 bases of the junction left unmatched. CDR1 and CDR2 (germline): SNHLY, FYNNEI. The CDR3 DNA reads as TGTGCCAGCAGTGAAACGACTAGCGGGGTGCACGAGCAGTACTTC. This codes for CASSETTSGVHEQYF.

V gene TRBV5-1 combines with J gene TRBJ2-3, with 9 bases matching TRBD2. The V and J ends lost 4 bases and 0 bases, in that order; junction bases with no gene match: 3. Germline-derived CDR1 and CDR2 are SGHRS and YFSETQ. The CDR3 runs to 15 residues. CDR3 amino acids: CASSTGLASTDTQYF. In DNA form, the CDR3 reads TGCGCCAGCAGCACGGGACTAGCTAGCACAGATACGCAGTATTTT.

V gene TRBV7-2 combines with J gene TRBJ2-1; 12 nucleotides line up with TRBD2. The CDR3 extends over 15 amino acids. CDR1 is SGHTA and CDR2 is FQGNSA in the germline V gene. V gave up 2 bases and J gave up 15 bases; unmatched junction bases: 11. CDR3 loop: CASSLYGLAGGPGFF. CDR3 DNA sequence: TGTGCCAGCAGCTTATACGGGCTAGCGGGAGGGCCCGGGTTCTTC.

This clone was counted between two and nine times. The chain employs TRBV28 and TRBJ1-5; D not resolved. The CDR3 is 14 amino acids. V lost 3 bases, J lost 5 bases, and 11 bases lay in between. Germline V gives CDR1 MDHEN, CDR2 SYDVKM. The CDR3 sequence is CASSLPGNYQPQHF. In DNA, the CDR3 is TGTGCCAGCAGTTTGCCAGGAAACTATCAGCCCCAGCATTTT.

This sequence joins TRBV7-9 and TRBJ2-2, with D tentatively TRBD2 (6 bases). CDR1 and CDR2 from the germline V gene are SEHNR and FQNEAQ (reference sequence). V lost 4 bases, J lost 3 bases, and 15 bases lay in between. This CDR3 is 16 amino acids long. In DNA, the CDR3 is TGTGCCAGCAGCTGGACGTTCAGCGGGCACACCGGGGAGCTGTTTTTT. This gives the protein CASSWTFSGHTGELFF.

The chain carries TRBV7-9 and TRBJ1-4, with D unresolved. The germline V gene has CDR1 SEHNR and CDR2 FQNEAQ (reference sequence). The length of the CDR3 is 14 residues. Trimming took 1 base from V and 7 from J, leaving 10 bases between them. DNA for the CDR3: TGTGCCAGCAGCTTAGGAGGCACCGGTGAAAAACTGTTTTTT. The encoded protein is CASSLGGTGEKLFF.

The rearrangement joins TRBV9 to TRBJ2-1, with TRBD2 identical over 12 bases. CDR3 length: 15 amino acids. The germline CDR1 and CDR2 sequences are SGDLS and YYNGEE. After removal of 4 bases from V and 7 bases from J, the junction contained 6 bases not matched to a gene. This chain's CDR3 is CASSPTSGSENEQFF. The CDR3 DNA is TGTGCCAGCAGCCCGACTAGCGGGAGTGAGAATGAGCAGTTCTTC.

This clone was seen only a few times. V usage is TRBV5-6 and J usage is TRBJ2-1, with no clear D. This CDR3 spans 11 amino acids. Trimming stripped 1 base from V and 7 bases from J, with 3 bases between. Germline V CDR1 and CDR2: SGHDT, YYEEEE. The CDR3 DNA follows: TGTGCCAGCAGCTTGATTAATGAGCAGTTCTTC. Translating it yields CASSLINEQFF.

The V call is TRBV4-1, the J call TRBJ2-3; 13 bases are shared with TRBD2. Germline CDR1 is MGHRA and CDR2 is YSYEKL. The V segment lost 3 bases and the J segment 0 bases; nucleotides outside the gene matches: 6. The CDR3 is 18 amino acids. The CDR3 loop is CASSQTSGRLGSTDTQYF. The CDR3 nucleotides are TGCGCCAGCAGCCAGACTAGCGGGAGGTTGGGCAGCACAGATACGCAGTATTTT.

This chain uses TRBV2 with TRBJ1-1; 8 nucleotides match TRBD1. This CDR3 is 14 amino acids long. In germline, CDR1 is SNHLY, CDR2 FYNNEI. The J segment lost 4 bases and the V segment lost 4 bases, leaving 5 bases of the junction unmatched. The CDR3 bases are TGTGCCAGCAGTGGTAGACAGGGGATCACTGAAGCTTTCTTT. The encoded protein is CASSGRQGITEAFF.

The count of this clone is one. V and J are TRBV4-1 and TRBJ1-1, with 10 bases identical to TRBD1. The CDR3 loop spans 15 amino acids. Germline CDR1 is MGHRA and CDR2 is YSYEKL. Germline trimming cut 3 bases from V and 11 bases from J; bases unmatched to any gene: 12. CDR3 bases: TGCGCCAGCAGCCACCCAGCCAAAAAGGACAGGGGGGCTTTCTTT. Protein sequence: CASSHPAKKDRGAFF.

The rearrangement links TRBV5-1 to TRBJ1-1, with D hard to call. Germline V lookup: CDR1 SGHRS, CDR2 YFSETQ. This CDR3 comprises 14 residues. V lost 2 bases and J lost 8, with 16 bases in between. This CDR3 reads CASSLPGALGEAFF. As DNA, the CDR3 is TGCGCCAGCAGCTTACCAGGTGCTTTAGGAGAAGCTTTCTTT.

CDR3 coding DNA: TGTGCCAGCAGCTTAGGGGGAGTGGGACCTCTGATCGAAAACATTCAGTACTTC. This encodes CASSLGGVGPLIENIQYF. The chain has TRBV11-2 and TRBJ2-4; perhaps D is TRBD1 or TRBD2 (5 bases each). Germline assignment: CDR1 SGHAT and CDR2 FQNNGV. The CDR3 runs to 18 residues. The germline V and J ends were trimmed by 1 base and 5 bases, with 21 bases remaining between them.

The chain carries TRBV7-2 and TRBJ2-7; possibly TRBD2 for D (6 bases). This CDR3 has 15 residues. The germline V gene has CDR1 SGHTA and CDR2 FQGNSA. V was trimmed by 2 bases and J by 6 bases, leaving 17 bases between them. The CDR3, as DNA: TGTGCCAGCAGCTTATACACTAGCTCTTCTCCCGAGCAGTACTTC. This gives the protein CASSLYTSSSPEQYF.

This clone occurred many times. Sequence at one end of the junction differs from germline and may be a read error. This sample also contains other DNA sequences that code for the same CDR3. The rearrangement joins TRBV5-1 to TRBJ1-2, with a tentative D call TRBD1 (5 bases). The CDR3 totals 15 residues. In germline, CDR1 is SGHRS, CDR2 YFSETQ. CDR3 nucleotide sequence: TGTGCCAGCAGCTTTACGTCCGGGGCGCGTGGAGGCTACACCTTC. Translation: CASSFTSGARGGYTF.

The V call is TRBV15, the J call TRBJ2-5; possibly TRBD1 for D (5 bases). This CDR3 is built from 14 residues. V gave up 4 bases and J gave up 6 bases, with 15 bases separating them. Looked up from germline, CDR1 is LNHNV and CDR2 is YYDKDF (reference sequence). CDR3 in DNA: TGTGCCACCAGCATCCGGTCAGGGATTCAGACCCAGTACTTC. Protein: CATSIRSGIQTQYF. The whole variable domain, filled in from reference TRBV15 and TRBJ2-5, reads DAMVIQNPRYQVTQFGKPVTLSCSQTLNHNVMYWYQQKSSQAPKLLFHYYDKDFNNEADTPDNFQSRRPNTSFCFLDIRSPGLGDTAMYLCATSIRSGIQTQYFGPGTRLLVL.

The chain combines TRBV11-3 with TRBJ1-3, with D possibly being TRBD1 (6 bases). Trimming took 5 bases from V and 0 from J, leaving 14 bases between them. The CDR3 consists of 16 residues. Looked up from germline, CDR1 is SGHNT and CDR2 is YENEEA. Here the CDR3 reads CASSKGGTGSGNTIYF. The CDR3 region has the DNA TGTGCCAGCAGCAAAGGGGGGACCGGCTCTGGAAACACCATATATTTT.

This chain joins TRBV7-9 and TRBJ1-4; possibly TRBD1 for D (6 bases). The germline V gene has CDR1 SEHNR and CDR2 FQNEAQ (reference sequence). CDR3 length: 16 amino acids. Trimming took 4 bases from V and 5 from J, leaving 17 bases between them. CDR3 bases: TGTGCCAGCAGCTCCGAAGGACAGAAATTAAATGAAAAACTGTTTTTT. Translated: CASSSEGQKLNEKLFF.